These T cell receptor beta chains were read from a single sample in a study of glioma-infiltrating T cells after dendritic cell vaccination. Produced via immunoSEQ multiplex PCR; TCRdb's table is partial and in-frame only. The data show about 90,000 clones, 85% seen once. The sample consisted of blood, taken before dendritic cell vaccination. These receptors originate from a human donor with glioblastoma. CDR3s leave out the opening cysteine and the closing phenylalanine or tryptophan. Fields, in order: D gene, V gene, J gene, CDR3 protein. The D gene is left open where the match is weak.

d_gene: TRBD1
v_gene: TRBV10-2
j_gene: TRBJ2-7
CDR3aa: ASSESWDRGRDEQY

d_gene: -
v_gene: TRBV7-9
j_gene: TRBJ1-3
CDR3aa: ASSESGSSGNTIY

d_gene: TRBD1
v_gene: TRBV18
j_gene: TRBJ2-7
CDR3aa: ASSPSTGGLEQY

d_gene: -
v_gene: TRBV5-1
j_gene: TRBJ1-1
CDR3aa: ASSRRGSGDTEAF

d_gene: -
v_gene: TRBV30
j_gene: TRBJ1-4
CDR3aa: AWSLRGIGKLF

d_gene: TRBD2
v_gene: TRBV5-8
j_gene: TRBJ2-1
CDR3aa: ASSLAVLAGNNEQF

d_gene: TRBD2
v_gene: TRBV7-8
j_gene: TRBJ2-7
CDR3aa: ASRPGLAYEQY

d_gene: TRBD1
v_gene: TRBV5-4
j_gene: TRBJ1-6
CDR3aa: ASSPGQELSSPLH

d_gene: TRBD2
v_gene: TRBV5-6
j_gene: TRBJ2-3
CDR3aa: ASSEGLAGGIPSTDTQY

d_gene: -
v_gene: TRBV6-1
j_gene: TRBJ2-7
CDR3aa: ASSGRGSGYEQY

d_gene: -
v_gene: TRBV7-6
j_gene: TRBJ1-5
CDR3aa: ASSLADSGQPQH

d_gene: -
v_gene: TRBV5-1
j_gene: TRBJ2-1
CDR3aa: ASSLEGGGHNEQF

d_gene: -
v_gene: TRBV2
j_gene: TRBJ1-4
CDR3aa: ASGWRGNEKLF

d_gene: -
v_gene: TRBV13
j_gene: TRBJ1-1
CDR3aa: ASSLIRNTEAF

d_gene: -
v_gene: TRBV5-1
j_gene: TRBJ1-2
CDR3aa: ASSSDNTEGYT

d_gene: -
v_gene: TRBV18
j_gene: TRBJ2-2
CDR3aa: ASSPPDFTNTGELF

d_gene: -
v_gene: TRBV6-6
j_gene: TRBJ2-7
CDR3aa: ASSYSLDSFYEQY

d_gene: TRBD1
v_gene: TRBV6-5
j_gene: TRBJ1-2
CDR3aa: ASSPGTGILGYT

d_gene: -
v_gene: TRBV5-1
j_gene: TRBJ1-2
CDR3aa: ASSFTGEVNYGYT

d_gene: TRBD2
v_gene: TRBV5-1
j_gene: TRBJ2-7
CDR3aa: ASNPRSGGSSYEQY

d_gene: -
v_gene: TRBV10-1
j_gene: TRBJ2-3
CDR3aa: ASSESKKRGPGAYTDTQY

d_gene: -
v_gene: TRBV5-6
j_gene: TRBJ2-7
CDR3aa: ASKRSSYEQY

d_gene: TRBD1
v_gene: TRBV5-1
j_gene: TRBJ1-2
CDR3aa: ASSNRQGYGYT

d_gene: -
v_gene: TRBV7-7
j_gene: TRBJ2-1
CDR3aa: ASSLAAGGNEQF

d_gene: -
v_gene: TRBV21-1
j_gene: TRBJ1-2
CDR3aa: ASSAYRVPLGYT

d_gene: -
v_gene: TRBV15
j_gene: TRBJ1-3
CDR3aa: ATSRVAGATSGNTIY

d_gene: -
v_gene: TRBV9
j_gene: TRBJ2-7
CDR3aa: ASSVEPTVGAYEQY

d_gene: -
v_gene: TRBV25-1
j_gene: TRBJ1-5
CDR3aa: ASSDSRGGQPQH

d_gene: TRBD1
v_gene: TRBV6-5
j_gene: TRBJ1-3
CDR3aa: ASSYSTGNGNTIY

d_gene: TRBD2
v_gene: TRBV5-1
j_gene: TRBJ2-1
CDR3aa: ASSLGTSGDNEQF

d_gene: TRBD1
v_gene: TRBV19
j_gene: TRBJ2-1
CDR3aa: ASSAIQGVIVNEQF

d_gene: -
v_gene: TRBV6-5
j_gene: TRBJ1-2
CDR3aa: ASTKGTSLNYGYT

d_gene: -
v_gene: TRBV21-1
j_gene: TRBJ2-5
CDR3aa: ASTFRQGEETQY

d_gene: -
v_gene: TRBV6-1
j_gene: TRBJ2-1
CDR3aa: ATTQGYNEQF

d_gene: -
v_gene: TRBV5-1
j_gene: TRBJ2-2
CDR3aa: ASSLAKGSGTGELF

d_gene: -
v_gene: TRBV6-5
j_gene: TRBJ2-7
CDR3aa: ASSSNKQGGEQY

d_gene: TRBD1
v_gene: TRBV27
j_gene: TRBJ1-1
CDR3aa: ATGQGAINTEAF

d_gene: -
v_gene: TRBV7-9
j_gene: TRBJ2-3
CDR3aa: ASSLAAYTDTQY

d_gene: TRBD2
v_gene: TRBV9
j_gene: TRBJ2-1
CDR3aa: ASSVGWTGGYNEQF

d_gene: -
v_gene: TRBV28
j_gene: TRBJ2-1
CDR3aa: ASSLGGMNEQF

d_gene: TRBD2
v_gene: TRBV7-9
j_gene: TRBJ2-1
CDR3aa: ASRGGGSNEQF

d_gene: TRBD1
v_gene: TRBV2
j_gene: TRBJ1-1
CDR3aa: ASSGTGGTEAF

d_gene: -
v_gene: TRBV30
j_gene: TRBJ1-4
CDR3aa: AGGGETNEKLF

d_gene: -
v_gene: TRBV27
j_gene: TRBJ1-5
CDR3aa: ASSLSGNGLPQH

d_gene: TRBD2
v_gene: TRBV5-1
j_gene: TRBJ2-1
CDR3aa: ASSLGSGDYNEQF

d_gene: TRBD2
v_gene: TRBV7-2
j_gene: TRBJ2-1
CDR3aa: ASSLGPAGDGYNEQF

d_gene: -
v_gene: TRBV5-4
j_gene: TRBJ2-5
CDR3aa: ASSPGGRQETQY

d_gene: -
v_gene: TRBV6-6
j_gene: TRBJ2-5
CDR3aa: ASSYARGTTPETQY

d_gene: -
v_gene: TRBV5-4
j_gene: TRBJ2-7
CDR3aa: ASSFEVGGTYEQY

d_gene: TRBD1
v_gene: TRBV6-6
j_gene: TRBJ2-3
CDR3aa: ASSLQGTGTDTQY